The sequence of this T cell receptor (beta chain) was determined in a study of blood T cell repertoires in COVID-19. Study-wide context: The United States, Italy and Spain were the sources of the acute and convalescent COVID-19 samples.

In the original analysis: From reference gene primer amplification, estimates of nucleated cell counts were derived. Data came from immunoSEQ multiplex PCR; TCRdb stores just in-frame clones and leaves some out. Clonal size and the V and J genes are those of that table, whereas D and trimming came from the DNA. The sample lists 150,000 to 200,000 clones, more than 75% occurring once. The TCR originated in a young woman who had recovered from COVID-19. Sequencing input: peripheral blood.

The CDR3 here is CASASAGGATSTDTQYF. The CDR3 DNA sequence: TGTGCCAGTGCCTCAGCGGGGGGCGCGACTAGCACAGATACGCAGTATTTT. The chain employs TRBV19 and TRBJ2-3; the match to TRBD2 covers 9 bases. Germline CDR1 LNHDA, CDR2 SQIVND (reference sequence). CDR3 size: 17 residues. Losses at the gene ends were 8 bases for V and 0 bases for J; bases not matched to a gene: 12. Full variable domain (missing parts from reference TRBV19 and TRBJ2-3): DGGITQSPKYLFRKEGQNVTLSCEQNLNHDAMYWYRQDPGQGLRLIYYSQIVNDFQKGDIAEGYSVSREKKESFPLTVTSAQKNPTAFYLCASASAGGATSTDTQYFGPGTRLTVL.